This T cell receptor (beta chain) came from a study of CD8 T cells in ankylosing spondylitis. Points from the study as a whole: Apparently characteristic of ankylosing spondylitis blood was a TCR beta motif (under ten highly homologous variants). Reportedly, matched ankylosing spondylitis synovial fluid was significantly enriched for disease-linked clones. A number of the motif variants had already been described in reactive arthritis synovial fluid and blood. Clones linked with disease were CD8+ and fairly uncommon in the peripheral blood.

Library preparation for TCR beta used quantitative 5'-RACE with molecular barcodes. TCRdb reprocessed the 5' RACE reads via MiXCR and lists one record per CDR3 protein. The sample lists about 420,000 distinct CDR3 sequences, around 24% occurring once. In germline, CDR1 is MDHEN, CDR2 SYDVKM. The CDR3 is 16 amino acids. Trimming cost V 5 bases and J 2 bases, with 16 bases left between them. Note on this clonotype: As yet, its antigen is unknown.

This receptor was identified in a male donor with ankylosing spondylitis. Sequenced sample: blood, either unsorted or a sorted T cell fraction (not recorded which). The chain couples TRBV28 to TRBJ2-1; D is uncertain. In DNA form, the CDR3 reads TGTGCCAGCAGTCCAAACCCAAGCCGAGCCTACAATGAGCAGTTCTTC. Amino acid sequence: CASSPNPSRAYNEQFF.